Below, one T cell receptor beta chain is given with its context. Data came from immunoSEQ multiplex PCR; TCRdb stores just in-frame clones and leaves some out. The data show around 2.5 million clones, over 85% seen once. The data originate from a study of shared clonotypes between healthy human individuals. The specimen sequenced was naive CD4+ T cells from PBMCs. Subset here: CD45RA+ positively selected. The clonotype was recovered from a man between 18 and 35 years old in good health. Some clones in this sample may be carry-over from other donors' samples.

CDR3 amino acids: CAISGRGARGPMNTEAFF. CDR3 bases: TGTGCCATCAGTGGCCGGGGGGCCCGGGGCCCGATGAACACTGAAGCTTTCTTT. V is TRBV10-3 and J is TRBJ1-1; maybe TRBD1 (6 bases). This CDR3 has 18 amino acids. Germline values: CDR1 ENHRY, CDR2 SYGVKD. The V end was cut by 4 bases, the J end by 0 bases, with 21 bases between.